In its sample, the clone carrying this TCR beta chain was seen once. Its matching antigen is unknown. This entry belongs to a study of shared clonotypes between healthy human individuals. General study results and limits: Clonotypes shared by all four sorted-subset donors had higher generation probabilities than non-shared clonotypes.

Using immunoSEQ multiplex PCR, the repertoire was profiled, and TCRdb retains in-frame clones only, with some absent. The sample has roughly 2,300,000 clones; 92% are singletons. The CDR3 totals 13 residues. Germline values: CDR1 SGHTA, CDR2 FQGTGA. V was cut by 4 bases and J by 4 bases, with 10 bases left in between. V usage is TRBV7-3 and J usage is TRBJ1-1; no firm D call. Sample: naive CD4+ T cells from PBMCs. The sample's subset: CD45RA+ positively selected. This TCR derives from a man aged 18-30 years in good health. Some clones in this sample may be carry-over from other donors' samples. The CDR3 reads CASSSPSRTEAFF. CDR3 nucleotides: TGTGCCAGCAGCTCCCCTTCGCGCACTGAAGCTTTCTTT.